A selection of T cell receptor beta chains follows, all from one sample in a study of vaccination effects on CD4 cells after COVID-19. No cognate antigen is known for these TCRs. Profiled with immunoSEQ multiplex PCR; TCRdb holds only in-frame clones, not every one. The table shows about 45,000 clones, with approximately 77% occurring only once. Specimen: CD4+ T cells from PBMCs cultured without peptide, collected after COVID-19 vaccination. The receptors stem from a human donor who received a COVID-19 vaccine. The CDR3 runs from the conserved cysteine through the conserved F or W. Each record gives: D gene, J gene, V gene, clone size, CDR3 DNA, CDR3 protein. The D gene is left open where the match is weak. The size entry is marked missing in some rows and otherwise reads once, few, many or a size class.

D gene: TRBD2; J gene: TRBJ2-1; V gene: TRBV4-1; clone size: .; CDR3 DNA: TGCGCCAGCAGCAGGGGACTAGCGGGAGGGCCGTCCTACAATGAGCAGTTCTTC; CDR3 protein: CASSRGLAGGPSYNEQFF
D gene: .; J gene: TRBJ2-1; V gene: TRBV12-5; clone size: .; CDR3 DNA: TGTGCTAGTGGTTTGGGGACCGCCAATGAGCAGTTCTTC; CDR3 protein: CASGLGTANEQFF
D gene: TRBD1; J gene: TRBJ1-1; V gene: TRBV27; clone size: .; CDR3 DNA: TGTGCCAGCAGTGCTCAGGGGGCCGACACTGAAGCTTTCTTT; CDR3 protein: CASSAQGADTEAFF
D gene: TRBD2; J gene: TRBJ2-5; V gene: TRBV3-1/TRBV3-2; clone size: few; CDR3 DNA: TGTGCCAGCGTGCGGGGGGCCTCAGAGACCCAGTACTTC; CDR3 protein: CASVRGASETQYF
D gene: .; J gene: TRBJ1-6; V gene: TRBV19; clone size: few; CDR3 DNA: TGTGCCAGTAGTTATCACGGGACAACCGGAGGTAATTCACCCCTCCACTTT; CDR3 protein: CASSYHGTTGGNSPLHF
D gene: .; J gene: TRBJ2-3; V gene: TRBV10-1; clone size: .; CDR3 DNA: TGCGCCAGCAGTGAGTCCCGAGGGCTTGGCACAGATACGCAGTATTTT; CDR3 protein: CASSESRGLGTDTQYF
D gene: TRBD1; J gene: TRBJ2-7; V gene: TRBV4-1; clone size: .; CDR3 DNA: TGCGCCAGCAGCGCCAGGGGGCTAGCGATCTACGAGCAGTACTTC; CDR3 protein: CASSARGLAIYEQYF
D gene: TRBD1; J gene: TRBJ1-2; V gene: TRBV6-1; clone size: .; CDR3 DNA: TGTGCCAGCAGTGAAGCGGGTGGGACAGTTGGCTACACCTTC; CDR3 protein: CASSEAGGTVGYTF
D gene: .; J gene: TRBJ2-1; V gene: TRBV10-3; clone size: .; CDR3 DNA: TGTGCCATCAGTGAGGGGGGCCTCGAGATCAACAATGAGCAGTTCTTC; CDR3 protein: CAISEGGLEINNEQFF
D gene: TRBD1; J gene: TRBJ1-1; V gene: TRBV5-6; clone size: .; CDR3 DNA: TGTGCCAGCAGCCCGACAGGGTTAGGGACTCATGAAGCTTTCTTT; CDR3 protein: CASSPTGLGTHEAFF
D gene: .; J gene: TRBJ2-7; V gene: TRBV6-5; clone size: few; CDR3 DNA: TGTGCCAGCAGTTACTCGATGGACTACGAGCAGTACTTC; CDR3 protein: CASSYSMDYEQYF
D gene: TRBD2; J gene: TRBJ2-5; V gene: TRBV18; clone size: .; CDR3 DNA: TGTGCCAGCTCACCAGACGCGGGAGGGCGAGAGACCCAGTACTTC; CDR3 protein: CASSPDAGGRETQYF
D gene: .; J gene: TRBJ2-7; V gene: TRBV7-9; clone size: .; CDR3 DNA: TGTGCCAGCAGTCGGGACCAAATAGACGAGCAGTACTTC; CDR3 protein: CASSRDQIDEQYF
D gene: .; J gene: TRBJ2-5; V gene: TRBV27; clone size: .; CDR3 DNA: TGTGCCAGCAGTTCAACAGGGAGGGACCAGTACTTC; CDR3 protein: CASSSTGRDQYF